This T cell receptor beta chain appears in the sequencing data of a study of T cells in Graves' hyperthyroidism and ophthalmopathy (dated by TCRdb to about 2019). With respect to the entire study: Peripheral blood was sampled at the time of initial diagnosis, prior to any treatment. For training and testing, the 100 or so patients in the discovery cohort were randomly divided in a 7:3 ratio. TCR V-J signatures able to tell the groups apart were searched for in a discovery cohort of about a hundred patients, of whom under 45 had Graves' ophthalmopathy and around 58 had stable Graves' hyperthyroidism. The paper reports TCR Vbeta CDR3 sequencing of 135 peripheral blood samples: 40 to 45 ophthalmopathy, over 70 hyperthyroidism and approximately 17 progressor patients. In several Graves' hyperthyroidism patients, the study also compared T-cell repertoires from thyroid tissue with T-cell repertoires from blood. Following sampling, methimazole starting at 30 mg daily was given to hyperthyroidism patients, and high-dose intravenous methylprednisolone was given to ophthalmopathy patients. Prospective prediction of ophthalmopathy was tested in an independent validation cohort consisting of 18 to 20 hyperthyroidism patients and 17 patients who later progressed to ophthalmopathy.

Notes on this clonotype: This clone's antigen is unknown. Per-base qualities were not stored, and no clone one base away is much larger.

What the authors observed across the whole study: No statistical method was used to fix the sample size in advance, and group allocation was not hidden from the investigators. Most expanded thyroid clonotypes (frequency above 0.001) were also detected in blood, a finding suggesting that blood repertoires may reflect thyroid immune responses. Ophthalmopathy was separated from stable hyperthyroidism by a 13 V-J signature model, with just over 85% sensitivity and about 81% specificity obtained in cross-validation and 80%/75% obtained in testing. During validation, the model predicted progression to ophthalmopathy a median of around 6 months ahead of onset, with around 71% sensitivity and 72% to 80% specificity.

The TCR beta CDR3 regions were amplified from RNA transcripts. The TCR CDR3 was subjected to a first round of RT-PCR using the HTBI primer set and the Qiagen OneStep RT-PCR kit. Libraries were constructed in a second round of multiplex PCR, after which size selection and purification were carried out. The libraries were sequenced on an Illumina HiSeq2000 using paired-end 100 bp reads. From the authors' description of their analysis: SOAPnuke was used to process the raw data, with reads discarded if the reads contained adapters or uncalled bases, had a mean Phred below 15, or lacked an exact constant-primer or identifier match. COPE v1.2.5 was used to merge the high-quality paired reads, and each unique nucleotide sequence was defined as a clonotype. MiTCR v1.1 was used to align clonotypes to the IMGT TRBV, TRBD and TRBJ reference segments. Analysis was restricted to V-J combinations with a frequency above 0.0001, which covered roughly 99% of repertoires. The TCS score was defined as the ratio of F50 (clonal expansion) to E x V (chaos), calculated using BLOSUM62-based TCRdist between CDR3 peptides within each V-J. Welch's t-statistics and random forest reduced approximately 520 V-J features to 10 to 15, which were used in a naive Bayes classifier (R e1071). Using fastp at Q25 and MiXCR, TCRdb reprocessed the public reads and kept productive beta chains. A single entry per CDR3 protein holds the most common genes and DNA from its merged rows. TCRdb assigned the V and J calls; the authors' analysis was not used. The sample table shows 350,000 or so distinct CDR3 sequences, and 21% are seen once. The ten largest account for roughly 52% of the sample.

Graves' hyperthyroidism was defined as stable when no progression to ophthalmopathy occurred over 18 months of follow-up. The hyperthyroidism patients were between 18 and 65 years old and newly diagnosed, with a disease duration of less than 2 months. The study excluded patients with uncontrolled infections, other autoimmune diseases, pregnancy or lactation. Diagnoses were based on clinical symptoms, serum thyroxine and TRAb, thyroid ultrasound and orbital computed tomography. PBMCs were separated from under 12 ml of fresh peripheral blood using Ficoll-Paque density gradient centrifugation. Total RNA was extracted with Trizol reagent, and quality was checked on an Agilent 2100 Bioanalyzer. The CDR3 runs 13 residues from the cysteine to the phenylalanine. Just CDR3 DNA is preserved here, 39 bases in frame from base 1. The germline V gene (reference sequence) specifies LNHDA as CDR1 and SQIVND as CDR2. V is reduced by 5 bases and J by 5 bases, leaving a spacing of 10 bases between them.

The sequence was collected from a woman aged 45 to 65 with Graves' hyperthyroidism. The chain is assembled from TRBV19 and TRBJ1-5; a confident D gene designation cannot be given. The material sequenced was blood. CDR3 reads: CASSLKTYQPQHF. The DNA sequence follows: TGTGCCAGTAGTCTAAAAACTTATCAGCCCCAGCATTTT.